The sequence of this T cell receptor beta chain was determined in a study of blood T cell repertoires in COVID-19. Study summary: Specimens from acute and convalescent COVID-19 originated in the United States, Italy and Spain.

Per the authors' pipeline: Estimates of nucleated cell counts were drawn from the amplification of reference gene primers. This table comes from immunoSEQ multiplex PCR, and its TCRdb copy is limited to in-frame clones, with some not included. The V and J calls and clone size are taken from that table; D and trimming were inferred from the DNA. The data contain approximately 240,000 clones, around 82% of them seen just once; the ten biggest clones take up approximately 2.9%. Germline V lookup: CDR1 SGHRS, CDR2 YFSETQ. The CDR3 length is 16 residues. Trimming removed 0 bases from V and 0 bases from J, with 10 bases in between.

The chain has TRBV5-1 and TRBJ1-5; D call uncertain. Sequenced material: peripheral blood. This clonotype was sampled from a woman between 25 and 40 years old who had recovered from COVID-19. CDR3 DNA: TGCGCCAGCAGCTTGGACGAGGGCTCTAGCAATCAGCCCCAGCATTTT. Translation gives CASSLDEGSSNQPQHF.